This entry is about one TCR beta chain. Treatment meaning: around 19 received Ad26.COV2.S at low or high dose, single or two shots; several received placebo; per-sample allocation not given. Sampling took place 63 days after the first vaccine or placebo injection. The CDR3 consists of 15 residues. The V and J ends lost 8 bases and 0 bases respectively, with 15 bases between them. Germline lookup yields CDR1 SGHNT and CDR2 YENEEA. Only in-frame clones appear in the TCRdb table, and some are missing; sequencing was by immunoSEQ multiplex PCR. The sample lists over 300,000 clones; about 83% were seen once. The data were taken from a study of Ad26.COV2.S vaccination and SARS-CoV-2 variants.

V is TRBV11-3 and J is TRBJ2-3; no definite D call. This receptor was taken from a person aged 18-60 years who received the Ad26.COV2.S COVID-19 vaccine or a placebo. Source: peripheral blood, taken in a trial of Ad26.COV2.S vaccine versus placebo. CDR3 in DNA: TGTGCCAGCGGCCCTATCTTGGCGAGCACAGATACGCAGTATTTT. This sequence encodes CASGPILASTDTQYF.